The 29 T cell receptor beta chains reported below all come from one sample, sequenced in a study of cytomegalovirus exposure and HLA in healthy donors. The PCR used 60 Vbeta and 13 Jbeta primers. TCRdb keeps only in-frame clones here, not all; method: immunoSEQ multiplex PCR. Here the sample spans about 60,000 clones, about three quarters being singletons. Sequencing was carried out using PBMCs. Receptors originate from a female donor in good health and CMV-seronegative.

The chain joins TRBV7-3 to TRBJ2-6, with 8 bases aligning to TRBD2. Germline-derived CDR1 and CDR2 are SGHTA and FQGTGA. J was trimmed by 1 base and V by 5 bases; bases with no gene match: 4. The CDR3 has 16 residues. DNA for the CDR3: TGTGCCAGCAGCCGGGGGGGTTTGTCTGGGGCCAACGTCCTGACTTTC. Translated: CASSRGGLSGANVLTF.

The chain is built from TRBV28 and TRBJ2-7; tentatively, D is TRBD1 (6 bases). The CDR3 is made up of 13 amino acids. From germline, CDR1 is MDHEN and CDR2 SYDVKM. V was clipped by 6 bases and J by 2 bases, with 11 bases between them. The CDR3 DNA sequence: TGTGCCAGCAGGCTACAGGGTGCCTACGAGCAGTACTTC. It codes for CASRLQGAYEQYF.

DNA for the CDR3: TGTGCCAGCAGCGTAGCACAGGGGATACAAGAGACCCAGTACTTC. It encodes CASSVAQGIQETQYF. V gene TRBV9 combines with J gene TRBJ2-5, with 7 bases that match TRBD1. Germline assignment: CDR1 SGDLS and CDR2 YYNGEE. The CDR3 runs 15 residues. The J segment lost 2 bases and the V segment lost 0 bases, leaving 4 bases of the junction unmatched. Supplemented by reference TRBV9 and TRBJ2-5, the full variable domain reads DSGVTQTPKHLITATGQRVTLRCSPRSGDLSVYWYQQSLDQGLQFLIQYYNGEERAKGNILERFSAQQFPDLHSELNLSSLELGDSALYFCASSVAQGIQETQYFGPGTRLLVL.

This sequence joins TRBV4-1 and TRBJ2-3; D is undetermined. Trimming stripped 1 base from V and 2 bases from J, with 13 bases between. CDR1 is MGHRA, CDR2 YSYEKL, per germline. The CDR3 totals 16 residues. The CDR3 loop is CASSQAEGGTTDTQYF. The CDR3 nucleotides read TGCGCCAGCAGCCAAGCTGAAGGCGGAACCACAGATACGCAGTATTTT.

The V gene is TRBV7-2, the J gene TRBJ2-7; the match to TRBD2 covers 8 bases. The ends lost 1 base at V and 6 bases at J; junction bases unmatched: 8. Germline CDR1 SGHTA, CDR2 FQGNSA. This CDR3 comprises 15 residues. The CDR3 sequence: CASSLVSGRIGEQYF. The CDR3 nucleotides read TGTGCCAGCAGCTTAGTCAGCGGGAGAATCGGCGAGCAGTACTTC.

This clone appeared a single time. The CDR3, as DNA: TGTGCCAGCAGCTTAGCGTACAGGGGAACCTACGAGCAGTACTTC. Its translation is CASSLAYRGTYEQYF. The chain combines TRBV7-6 with TRBJ2-5; 7 bases align to TRBD1. Matching the DNA end better, TRBJ2-7 makes the J call doubtful. The CDR3 contains 15 residues. Germline-derived CDR1 and CDR2 are SGHVS and FNYEAQ.

The rearrangement joins TRBV5-1 to TRBJ2-3, with TRBD1 matching 12 bases. V gave up 4 bases and J gave up 5 bases; unmatched junction bases: 8. The CDR3 covers 16 residues. Germline V gene data show CDR1 as SGHRS and CDR2 as YFSETQ. CDR3 region: CASSRMRDRGRDTQYF. DNA of the CDR3: TGCGCCAGCAGCCGCATGCGGGACAGGGGGCGAGATACGCAGTATTTT.

V and J are TRBV9 and TRBJ2-3; possibly TRBD2 for D (5 bases). The CDR3 loop spans 14 amino acids. Germline-derived CDR1 and CDR2 are SGDLS and YYNGEE. V shed 6 bases and J shed 2 bases, with 13 bases lying between them. CDR3: CASTRAEITDTQYF. CDR3 DNA: TGTGCCAGCACCAGAGCGGAGATCACAGATACGCAGTATTTT.

V gene TRBV28 combines with J gene TRBJ2-5, with a tentative D call TRBD2 (5 bases). V dropped 6 bases and J dropped 3 bases, with 17 bases sitting between them. Germline assignment: CDR1 MDHEN and CDR2 SYDVKM. This CDR3 comprises 15 residues. DNA for the CDR3: TGTGCCAGCAGCCACAGAGGGTATAGAGAAGAGACCCAGTACTTC. It yields the protein CASSHRGYREETQYF.

J is TRBJ2-3 and V is TRBV19, with 7 bases fitting TRBD2. This CDR3 region has 14 residues. CDR1 and CDR2 (germline): LNHDA, SQIVND (reference sequence). V was pared by 9 bases and J by 3 bases, with 9 bases of the junction left unmatched. The CDR3 here is CARPSGTRTDTQYF. CDR3 sequence (DNA): TGTGCCAGACCTAGCGGCACTAGGACAGATACGCAGTATTTT.

The chain joins TRBV5-4 to TRBJ2-7, with 7 bases that match TRBD2. Germline CDR1 and CDR2: SGHNT and YYREEE (reference sequence). Losses at the gene ends were 4 bases for V and 3 bases for J; bases not matched to a gene: 13. The CDR3 runs to 16 residues. The CDR3, as DNA: TGTGCCAGCAGCCCAGCCGGCGGGAGCGAAATCTACGAGCAGTACTTC. Protein sequence: CASSPAGGSEIYEQYF.

V gene TRBV15 combines with J gene TRBJ1-2; D is perhaps TRBD1 (5 bases). The V gene lost 1 base and the J gene lost 4 bases, with 10 bases spanning the gap. Germline lookup yields CDR1 LNHNV and CDR2 YYDKDF (reference sequence). This CDR3 contains 14 residues. Here the CDR3 reads CATSRGGRFYGYTF. The CDR3, as DNA: TGTGCCACCAGCAGAGGGGGGAGGTTCTATGGCTACACCTTC.

The V and J genes are TRBV18 and TRBJ2-3; D ambiguous. Trimming removed 0 bases from V and 1 base from J, with 5 bases in between. The V gene's germline CDR1 is KGHSH and CDR2 LQKENI. CDR3 length: 14 amino acids. CDR3 bases: TGTGCCAGCTCACCACCGGCCCGCACAGATACGCAGTATTTT. Protein product: CASSPPARTDTQYF.

The CDR3 is CASSDPGLAGNIQYF. The CDR3 nucleotides are TGTGCCAGCAGCGACCCGGGACTAGCTGGAAACATTCAGTACTTC. The J gene is TRBJ2-4, the V gene TRBV28; 9 bases are shared with TRBD2. This CDR3 is 15 amino acids long. The V and J ends lost 6 bases and 6 bases, in that order; junction bases with no gene match: 9. In germline, CDR1 is MDHEN, CDR2 SYDVKM.

In nucleotides, the CDR3 is TGTGCCACCAGCAGAGAACCAAGGGCGGCCGGGGACTCTGGAAACACCATATATTTT. Translated: CATSREPRAAGDSGNTIYF. The chain links TRBV15 to TRBJ1-3; D not resolved. The CDR3 is made up of 19 amino acids. From germline, CDR1 is LNHNV and CDR2 YYDKDF (reference sequence). Trimming removed 0 bases from V and 0 bases from J, with 18 bases in between.

This chain connects TRBV27 to TRBJ1-3; possible D gene TRBD1, 5 bases. With 5 bases removed from V and 5 bases from J, the gap between germline ends came to 19 bases. This CDR3 has 16 amino acids. Per the germline V gene, CDR1 is MNHEY and CDR2 is SMNVEV (reference sequence). The CDR3 coding sequence is TGTGCCAGCAGTCCCTGGGGAATAGGGGTACGAAACACCATATATTTT. This codes for CASSPWGIGVRNTIYF.

The gene calls are TRBV19 and TRBJ1-1; 7 bases map to TRBD1. The CDR3 is 14 residues long. The germline V gene encodes CDR1 LNHDA and CDR2 SQIVND (reference sequence). J gave up 5 bases and V 5 bases, and 8 bases lay outside the gene matches. This CDR3 reads CASSPRDRRTEAFF. CDR3 DNA sequence: TGTGCCAGTAGTCCCAGGGACAGACGAACTGAAGCTTTCTTT.

The chain links TRBV6-5 to TRBJ1-2; 7 bases agree with TRBD1. Germline V gives CDR1 MNHEY, CDR2 SVGAGI. CDR3 length: 14 residues. V was pared by 6 bases and J by 4 bases, with 8 bases of the junction left unmatched. The CDR3 here is CASSSRQGTYGYTF. Here the CDR3 DNA reads TGTGCCAGCAGCAGTCGACAGGGAACCTATGGCTACACCTTC.

This chain uses TRBV14 with TRBJ2-1; 7 bases line up with TRBD1. Losses at the gene ends were 6 bases for V and 8 bases for J; bases not matched to a gene: 7. Germline V gives CDR1 SGHDN, CDR2 FVKESK. CDR3 length: 13 residues. The CDR3: CASRSQGRDEQFF. CDR3 DNA: TGTGCCAGCAGGTCACAGGGGCGGGATGAGCAGTTCTTC.

V is TRBV28 and J is TRBJ1-1; 7 positions match TRBD1. The J segment lost 2 bases and the V segment lost 6 bases, leaving 15 bases of the junction unmatched. Germline V lookup: CDR1 MDHEN, CDR2 SYDVKM. The CDR3 runs to 17 residues. The CDR3 is CASSPIGQEQSNTEAFF. The CDR3 bases are TGTGCCAGCAGCCCTATCGGACAGGAGCAAAGTAACACTGAAGCTTTCTTT.

The CDR3: CASSSGQGLAKNIQYF. Written as DNA, the CDR3 is TGTGCCAGCAGCAGTGGACAGGGGTTAGCCAAAAACATTCAGTACTTC. This chain uses TRBV21-1 with TRBJ2-4; TRBD1 is the table's D call and was not checked against the DNA. TRBV21-1 has pseudogene status. This CDR3 is built from 16 residues.

This clone showed up just once. CDR3 residues: CASSRGTSGRATYEQYF. As DNA, the CDR3 is TGCGCCAGCAGCCGAGGCACTAGCGGGAGGGCCACCTACGAGCAGTACTTC. V and J are TRBV5-1 and TRBJ2-7; 13 bases map to TRBD2. This CDR3 is 17 amino acids long. V was pared by 4 bases and J by 2 bases, with 9 bases of the junction left unmatched. Germline V gene lookup returns CDR1 SGHRS and CDR2 YFSETQ.

The chain is built from TRBV10-3 and TRBJ1-5; D unclear. Germline lookup yields CDR1 ENHRY and CDR2 SYGVKD. The CDR3 length is 13 residues. V was shortened by 2 bases and J by 6 bases, with 8 bases between the two germline ends. The CDR3 spells CAISERVGQPQHF. The CDR3 DNA sequence: TGTGCCATCAGTGAGCGGGTGGGTCAGCCCCAGCATTTT.

J is TRBJ2-7 and V is TRBV21-1; the table's D gene call, TRBD1, was not cross checked with the DNA. TRBV21-1 has pseudogene status. The CDR3 spans 17 residues. CDR3 in amino acids: CASTSTSGLGRYYEQYF. The CDR3 nucleotides are TGTGCCAGCACTTCGACCTCAGGTCTGGGGCGGTATTACGAGCAGTACTTC.

This clone was seen once. The chain joins TRBV7-2 to TRBJ2-7; possible D gene TRBD1, 6 bases. Trimming left V 1 base short and J 4 bases short, with 8 bases between. CDR1 and CDR2 from the germline V gene are SGHTA and FQGNSA. The length of the CDR3 is 13 residues. CDR3 sequence reads: CASSLGTEYEQYF. Here the CDR3 DNA reads TGTGCCAGCAGCTTAGGGACAGAATACGAGCAGTACTTC.

The chain joins TRBV7-2 to TRBJ2-5, with D possibly TRBD2 on 6 matching bases. With the DNA end fitting TRBJ2-7 better, the J assignment may be wrong. Per germline, CDR1 SGHTA and CDR2 FQGNSA. The CDR3 runs to 15 residues. The CDR3 here is CASSLGASASYEQYF. The CDR3 DNA reads TGTGCCAGCAGCTTAGGGGCTAGCGCTTCCTACGAGCAGTACTTC.

This clone was observed once. The chain joins TRBV9 to TRBJ2-2; 7 bases map to TRBD1. The germline V gene has CDR1 SGDLS and CDR2 YYNGEE. The CDR3 loop spans 16 amino acids. The junction had 2 bases not matched to a gene; V was cut back by 0 bases and J by 0 bases. CDR3 in DNA: TGTGCCAGCAGCGTAGGGGGACAGCCGAACACCGGGGAGCTGTTTTTT. Translated, it gives CASSVGGQPNTGELFF.

V and J are TRBV5-1 and TRBJ1-4, with TRBD1 matching 7 bases. V trimming: 3 bases; J trimming: 2 bases; junction bases outside the gene matches: 10. The CDR3 spans 17 residues. Looked up from germline, CDR1 is SGHRS and CDR2 is YFSETQ. The CDR3 bases are TGCGCCAGCAGCTCCGGGACAGCGAGTAGGACTAATGAAAAACTGTTTTTT. Amino acid sequence: CASSSGTASRTNEKLFF. Supplemented by reference TRBV5-1 and TRBJ1-4, the full variable domain reads KAGVTQTPRYLIKTRGQQVTLSCSPISGHRSVSWYQQTPGQGLQFLFEYFSETQRNKGNFPGRFSGRQFSNSRSEMNVSTLELGDSALYLCASSSGTASRTNEKLFFGSGTQLSVL.

This clone was counted only a few times. J is TRBJ1-5 and V is TRBV27, with D possibly matching TRBD1 (5 bases). The CDR3 is 13 residues long. Germline V gene data show CDR1 as MNHEY and CDR2 as SMNVEV (reference sequence). Trimming removed 2 bases at V and 6 bases at J, with 8 bases between. The CDR3 region is CASSLQGGQPQHF. In DNA form, the CDR3 reads TGTGCCAGCAGTTTACAGGGCGGTCAGCCCCAGCATTTT.